What follows are 6 T cell receptor beta chains derived from one specimen sequenced in a study of T cells in Graves' hyperthyroidism and ophthalmopathy. TCR beta CDR3 regions were amplified from RNA transcripts. Initially, a first-round RT-PCR of the TCR CDR3 employed the HTBI primer set. MiXCR, applied by TCRdb to the multiplex PCR reads, yields one record per CDR3 protein. The data hold more than 300,000 distinct CDR3 sequences, with roughly 15% observed a single time. The sequenced sample consisted of blood. The receptors were sampled from a young woman with Graves' hyperthyroidism that later progressed to Graves' ophthalmopathy.

This clonotype appeared many times. The rearrangement joins TRBV28 to TRBJ1-5, with 7 bases that match TRBD1. The CDR3 runs 14 residues. CDR1 is MDHEN, CDR2 SYDVKM, per germline. Trimming at V came to 4 bases and at J to 6 bases, leaving 6 bases not matched to a gene. CDR3 in amino acids: CASSYRQGSQPQHF. CDR3 nucleotide sequence: TGTGCCAGCAGTTATAGACAGGGCAGTCAGCCCCAGCATTTT.

This clonotype was seen more than once but under ten times. V gene TRBV5-1 combines with J gene TRBJ2-7; D might be TRBD2 (6 bases). The CDR3 consists of 16 residues. Trimming left V 0 bases short and J 7 bases short, with 20 bases between. Germline CDR1 reads SGHRS; CDR2 reads YFSETQ. CDR3 in amino acids: CASSLVVGSIKGEQYF. The CDR3 DNA reads TGCGCCAGCAGCTTGGTAGTCGGGAGTATTAAAGGGGAGCAGTACTTC.

Of note for this clonotype: This may be a read error: a much more frequent sequence differs by one nucleotide. The chain couples TRBV9 to TRBJ2-7; TRBD1 aligns across 9 bases. Trimming removed 1 base from V and 5 bases from J; junction bases left unmatched: 7. This CDR3 has 15 residues. Germline values: CDR1 SGDLS, CDR2 YYNGEE. In nucleotides, the CDR3 is TGTGCCAGCAGCGTAAGGGGACAGGGATGGGACGAGCAGTACTTC. Translating gives CASSVRGQGWDEQYF.

Many counts were recorded for this clonotype. V and J are TRBV5-1 and TRBJ2-3; 9 nucleotides align to TRBD1. After removal of 5 bases from V and 4 bases from J, the junction contained 17 bases not matched to a gene. Germline V gene lookup returns CDR1 SGHRS and CDR2 YFSETQ. CDR3 length equals 18 residues. This chain's CDR3 is CASRIRQGGPISADTQYF. The CDR3 bases are TGCGCCAGCAGGATTAGACAGGGGGGACCAATTTCTGCAGATACGCAGTATTTT. Combining the CDR3 with reference TRBV5-1 and TRBJ2-3 gives the whole variable domain KAGVTQTPRYLIKTRGQQVTLSCSPISGHRSVSWYQQTPGQGLQFLFEYFSETQRNKGNFPGRFSGRQFSNSRSEMNVSTLELGDSALYLCASRIRQGGPISADTQYFGPGTRLTVL.

This clonotype occurred many times. The chain is built from TRBV9 and TRBJ2-1; tentative D call: TRBD1 (5 bases). CDR3 size: 14 residues. V was cut by 4 bases and J by 12 bases, with 20 bases left in between. Germline CDR1 reads SGDLS; CDR2 reads YYNGEE. The CDR3 bases are TGTGCCAGCAGCCCCTCTTCTTTATCTCAGGGGCAGTTCTTC. Translating it yields CASSPSSLSQGQFF.

This clonotype was found many times. This chain joins TRBV27 and TRBJ1-1; 7 nucleotides line up with TRBD1. The CDR3 spans 19 residues. Trimming removed 5 bases from V and 2 bases from J; junction bases left unmatched: 20. The germline CDR1 and CDR2 sequences are MNHEY and SMNVEV (reference sequence). This CDR3 reads CASSPLWGSSDRVNTEAFF. The CDR3 DNA reads TGTGCCAGCAGTCCACTTTGGGGATCCTCTGACAGGGTAAACACTGAAGCTTTCTTT.